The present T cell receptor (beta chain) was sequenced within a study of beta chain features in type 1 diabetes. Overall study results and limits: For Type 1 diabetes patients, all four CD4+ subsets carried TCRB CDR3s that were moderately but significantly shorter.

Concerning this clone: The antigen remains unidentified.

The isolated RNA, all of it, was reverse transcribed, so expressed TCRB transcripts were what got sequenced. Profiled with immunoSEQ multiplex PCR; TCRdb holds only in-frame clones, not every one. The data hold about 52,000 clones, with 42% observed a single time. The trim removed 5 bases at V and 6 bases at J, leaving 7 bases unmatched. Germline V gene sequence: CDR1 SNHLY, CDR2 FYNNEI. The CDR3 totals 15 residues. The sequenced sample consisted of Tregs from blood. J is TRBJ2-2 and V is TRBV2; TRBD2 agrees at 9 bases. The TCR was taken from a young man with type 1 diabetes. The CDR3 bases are TGTGCCAGCAGTTATAGCGGGAGTAGTTCCGGGGAGCTGTTTTTT. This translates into CASSYSGSSSGELFF.